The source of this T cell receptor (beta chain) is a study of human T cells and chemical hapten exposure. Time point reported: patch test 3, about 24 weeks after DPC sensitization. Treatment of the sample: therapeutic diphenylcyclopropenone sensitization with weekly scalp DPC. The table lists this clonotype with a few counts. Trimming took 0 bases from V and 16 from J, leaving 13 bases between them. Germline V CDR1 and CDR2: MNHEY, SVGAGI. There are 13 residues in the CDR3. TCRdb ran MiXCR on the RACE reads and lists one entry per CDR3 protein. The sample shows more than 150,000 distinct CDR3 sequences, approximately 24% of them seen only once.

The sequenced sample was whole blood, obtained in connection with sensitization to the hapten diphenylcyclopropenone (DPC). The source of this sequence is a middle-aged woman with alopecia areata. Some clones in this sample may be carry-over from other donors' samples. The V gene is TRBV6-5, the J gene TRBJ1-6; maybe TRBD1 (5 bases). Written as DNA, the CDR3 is TGTGCCAGCAGTTACTCCCCCGGGACGGAACTCCACTTT. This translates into CASSYSPGTELHF.